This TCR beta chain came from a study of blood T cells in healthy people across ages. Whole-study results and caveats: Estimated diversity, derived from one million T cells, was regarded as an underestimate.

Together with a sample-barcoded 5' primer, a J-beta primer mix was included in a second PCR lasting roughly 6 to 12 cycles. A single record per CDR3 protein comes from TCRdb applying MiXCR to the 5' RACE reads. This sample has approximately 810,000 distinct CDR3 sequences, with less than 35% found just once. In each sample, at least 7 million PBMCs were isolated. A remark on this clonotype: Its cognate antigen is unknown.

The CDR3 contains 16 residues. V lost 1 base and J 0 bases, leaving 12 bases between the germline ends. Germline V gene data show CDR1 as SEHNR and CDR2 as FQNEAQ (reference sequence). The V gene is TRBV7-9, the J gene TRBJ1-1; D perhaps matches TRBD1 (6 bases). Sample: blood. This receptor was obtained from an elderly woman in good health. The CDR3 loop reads CASSLGAQGMNTEAFF. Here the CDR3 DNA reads TGTGCCAGCAGCTTAGGGGCACAGGGAATGAACACTGAAGCTTTCTTT.